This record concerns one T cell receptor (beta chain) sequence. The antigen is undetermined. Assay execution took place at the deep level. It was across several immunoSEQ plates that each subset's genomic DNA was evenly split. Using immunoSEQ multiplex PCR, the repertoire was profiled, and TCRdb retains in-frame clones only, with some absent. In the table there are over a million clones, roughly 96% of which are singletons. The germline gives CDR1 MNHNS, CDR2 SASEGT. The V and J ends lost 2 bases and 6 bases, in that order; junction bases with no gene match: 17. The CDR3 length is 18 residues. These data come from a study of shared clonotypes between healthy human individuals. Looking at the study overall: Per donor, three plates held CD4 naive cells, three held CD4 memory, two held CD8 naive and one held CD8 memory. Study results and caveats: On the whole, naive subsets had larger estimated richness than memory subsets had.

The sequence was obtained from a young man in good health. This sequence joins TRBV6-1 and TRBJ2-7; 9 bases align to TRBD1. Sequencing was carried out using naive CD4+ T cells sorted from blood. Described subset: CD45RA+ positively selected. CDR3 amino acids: CASSESVSWDRAASEQYF. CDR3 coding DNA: TGTGCCAGCAGTGAAAGTGTTTCTTGGGACAGGGCGGCGAGCGAGCAGTACTTC.